This T cell receptor beta chain was obtained from a study of T-cell memory formation after mild COVID-19. MiXCR was run by TCRdb on the 5' RACE reads, yielding one entry per CDR3 protein. Of about 210,000 distinct CDR3 sequences listed, around 25% were seen once; the top ten hold about an eighth. In regard to this clonotype: Its cognate antigen is unknown.

Overall study results and limits: Contracting CD8+ clones were enriched in EMRA, CD4+ mainly in CM and EM.

The receptor comes from an adult woman who had mild COVID-19 (a few samples of this study predate the infection). Cell type and time point are not known. What was sequenced was PBMCs or a T cell subset sorted from them (not recorded which).

CDR3 region: CSVRQGTVGQYF. The CDR3 DNA reads as TGCAGCGTCCGACAGGGGACAGTGGGGCAGTACTTC. The V gene is TRBV29-1, the J gene TRBJ2-7; TRBD1 agrees at 8 bases. Germline values: CDR1 SQVTM, CDR2 ANQGSEA. The CDR3 has 12 amino acids. V lost 6 bases and J lost 9; bases outside the gene matches: 10.